The table lists the clone carrying this T cell receptor beta chain with a count of one. The antigen remains unidentified. In patients chosen for sequencing, flow cytometry had shown CD8+CD57+ cell expansion. There was no therapy given to any patient before the blood sampling took place. These data are taken from a study of CD8+CD57+ T cells in acquired aplastic anemia. Study-wide findings and caveats: Controls did not differ significantly from patients in CD8+ Simpson's diversity.

V was clipped by 8 bases and J by 6 bases; unmatched bases: 13. Germline values: CDR1 MNHNS, CDR2 SASEGT. The CDR3 loop spans 16 amino acids. It was genomic DNA that served as the template for profiling TCR beta VDJ and CDR3. TCRdb recomputed calls from the reads with MiXCR, one row per CDR3 protein. The profile shows 130,000 or so distinct CDR3 sequences, approximately 50% of them singletons. The gene calls are TRBV6-1 and TRBJ1-2; TRBD1 agrees at 12 bases. The sequenced material came from sorted CD4+, CD8+, or CD8+CD57+ T cells (not recorded which) from PBMCs. This TCR came from a human donor with aplastic anemia. The CDR3 loop reads CASSPFRDRGLDGYTF. For the CDR3, the DNA is TGTGCCAGCTCACCGTTCCGGGACAGGGGGCTTGATGGCTACACCTTC.